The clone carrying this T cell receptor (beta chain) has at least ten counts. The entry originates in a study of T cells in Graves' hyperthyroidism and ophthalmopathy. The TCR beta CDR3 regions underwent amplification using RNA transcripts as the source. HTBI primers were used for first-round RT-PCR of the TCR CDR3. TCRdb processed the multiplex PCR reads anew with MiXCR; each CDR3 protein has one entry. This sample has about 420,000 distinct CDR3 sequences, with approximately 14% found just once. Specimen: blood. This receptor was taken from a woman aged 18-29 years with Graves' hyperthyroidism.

In DNA, the CDR3 is TGCAGTGCCTCCGGGACAGTTTCCTACGAGCAGTACTTC. It specifies CSASGTVSYEQYF. The chain couples TRBV20-1 to TRBJ2-7, with TRBD1 matching over 7 bases. The germline gives CDR1 DFQATT, CDR2 SNEGSKA (reference sequence). J was trimmed by 1 base and V by 6 bases; bases with no gene match: 6. This CDR3 spans 13 amino acids.